This TCR beta chain is from a study of T cells after yellow fever vaccination. TCRdb reprocessed the 5' RACE reads with MiXCR, giving one entry per CDR3 protein. The data show roughly 300,000 distinct CDR3 sequences, 8% to 9.5% seen once. Trimming took 6 bases from V and 2 from J; bases not matched to a gene: 4. CDR3 length: 14 amino acids. Germline assignment: CDR1 MNHEY and CDR2 SVGEGT. This receptor was taken from a man aged 18-30 years who received the YFV17D yellow fever vaccine. The input for sequencing was PBMCs, taken around 45 days after the first yellow fever vaccination. V and J are TRBV6-2 or TRBV6-3 and TRBJ2-1, with 7 bases identical to TRBD1. Here the CDR3 DNA reads TGTGCCAGCAGACAGACAGGGACCTACAATGAGCAGTTCTTC. It codes for CASRQTGTYNEQFF.